The present entry profiles one T cell receptor (beta chain) with its context. Its antigen is unidentified. The sample belongs to a study of OX40 agonist ivuxolimab in advanced cancers. At the level of the study: Prior anti-PD-1, anti-PD-L1 or anti-CTLA-4 therapy did not bar entry, and about 40% had some.

V was pared by 0 bases and J by 0 bases, with 9 bases between. CDR3 size: 15 residues. Germline V CDR1 and CDR2: SGHRS, YFSETQ. Sequencing was performed with immunoSEQ multiplex PCR; in TCRdb, only in-frame clones are kept and a portion is missing. The table has about 35,000 clones, around 70% seen once; the top ten hold approximately 19%. The study, taken as a whole, reports: Still undetermined is the antigen specificity of the expanded peripheral T cells. Dosing at 0.1 to 3.0 mg/kg was accompanied by clonal expansion of CD4+ and CD8+ blood T cells by week 6.

The chain links TRBV5-1 to TRBJ1-2; no clear D gene. The receptor was derived from an adult with an advanced solid tumor such as melanoma, head and neck, liver or kidney cancer. This specimen was CD4+ or CD8+ T cells sorted from blood, taken in a trial of the OX40 agonist ivuxolimab. The CDR3 loop is CASSLAVQANYGYTF. CDR3 nucleotide sequence: TGCGCCAGCAGCTTGGCCGTACAAGCTAACTATGGCTACACCTTC.